This T cell receptor beta chain was found in a study of blood T cell repertoires in COVID-19. The wider study: Italy, Spain and the United States were the sources of the convalescent and acute COVID-19 samples. Sources were T cells, B-cell-depleted T cells, or PBMCs; the material itself was cDNA or gDNA.

As handled by the study authors: Scientists estimated how many nucleated cells there were by amplifying reference gene primers. This table comes from immunoSEQ multiplex PCR, and its TCRdb copy is limited to in-frame clones, with some not included. D and trimming come from the DNA, and the V and J calls and clone size come from that table. The data hold a few hundred thousand clones, with around 90% observed a single time. The germline CDR1 and CDR2 sequences are WSHSY and SAAADI. CDR3 length equals 14 residues. Losses at the gene ends were 5 bases for V and 4 bases for J; bases not matched to a gene: 1.

The chain is built from TRBV10-2 and TRBJ2-3; 12 bases agree with TRBD2. The sequenced material came from peripheral blood. The TCR originated in a man aged 18 to 35 with active or convalescent COVID-19. CDR3 bases: TGCGCCAGCAGTCCTAGCGGGAGGGCAGATACGCAGTATTTT. As protein: CASSPSGRADTQYF.